One and the same sample provided the 27 T cell receptor beta chains below, sequenced in a study of PD-1 blockade in classical Hodgkin lymphoma. Brentuximab vedotin exposure varied among the patients, all of whom had relapsed after autologous stem cell transplantation. Assay used: immunoSEQ multiplex PCR; TCRdb lists only in-frame clones, some missing. The data contain some 150,000 clones, approximately 81% of them singletons. The sequenced sample was peripheral blood mononuclear cells (PBMCs), obtained before the second cycle of nivolumab. The receptors were gathered from a human donor with classical Hodgkin lymphoma.

This chain links TRBV27 with TRBJ1-2, with D uncertain. CDR1 is MNHEY and CDR2 is SMNVEV in the germline V gene (reference sequence). The V end was cut by 2 bases, the J end by 4 bases, with 2 bases between. The CDR3 has 11 residues. The CDR3 DNA reads TGTGCCAGCAGTTTAGTCTATGGCTACACCTTC. It translates to CASSLVYGYTF.

V and J are TRBV10-3 and TRBJ2-5; D possibly matches TRBD1 or TRBD2 (5 bases each). There are 15 residues in the CDR3. Germline-derived CDR1 and CDR2 are ENHRY and SYGVKD. The V end was cut by 0 bases, the J end by 5 bases, with 13 bases between. CDR3 residues: CAISESTGGEETQYF. CDR3 DNA sequence: TGTGCCATCAGTGAGTCGACTGGGGGAGAGGAGACCCAGTACTTC.

This chain joins TRBV29-1 and TRBJ1-2, with a possible D match to TRBD1 (6 bases). Trimming pared 2 bases from V and 6 bases from J, leaving 25 bases between. The germline gives CDR1 SQVTM, CDR2 ANQGSEA. This CDR3 is 17 amino acids long. CDR3 nucleotide sequence: TGCAGCGTTGAAATGTACGGCGACAGGTCGACCTTTAATGGCTACACCTTC. Amino acids: CSVEMYGDRSTFNGYTF.

This chain joins TRBV19 and TRBJ1-5; D gene uncertain. There are 13 residues in the CDR3. Looked up from germline, CDR1 is LNHDA and CDR2 is SQIVND (reference sequence). Trimming cost V 7 bases and J 4 bases, with 11 bases left between them. The CDR3 DNA follows: TGTGCCAGTACTTCTGGGTTAAATCAGCCCCAGCATTTT. Translation gives CASTSGLNQPQHF.

The chain joins TRBV7-9 to TRBJ2-1, with a tentative D call TRBD2 (6 bases). From germline, CDR1 is SEHNR and CDR2 FQNEAQ (reference sequence). The CDR3 extends over 16 amino acids. The V end lost 5 bases, the J end lost 4 bases, and 18 bases lay between the germline ends. The CDR3 region has the DNA TGTGCCAGCAGCACTACACTAGCATTCGGGTACAATGAGCAGTTCTTC. Encoded protein: CASSTTLAFGYNEQFF.

This clone was recorded a few times. The chain couples TRBV19 to TRBJ1-2; tentatively, D is TRBD1 (6 bases). This CDR3 spans 15 amino acids. The germline V gene encodes CDR1 LNHDA and CDR2 SQIVND (reference sequence). V lost 6 bases and J 2 bases, leaving 16 bases between the germline ends. The CDR3 DNA follows: TGTGCCAGTAGAGGGGGGTCTGGACAGAACTATGGCTACACCTTC. This gives the protein CASRGGSGQNYGYTF.

This clone was seen a handful of times. This rearrangement joins TRBV5-1 to TRBJ1-6; the D gene is possibly TRBD1 (5 bases). Germline V lookup: CDR1 SGHRS, CDR2 YFSETQ. The CDR3 runs 14 residues. V shed 0 bases and J shed 9 bases, with 10 bases lying between them. The CDR3 here is CASSLGDSRSPLHF. For the CDR3, the DNA is TGCGCCAGCAGCTTGGGAGACAGCCGTTCACCCCTCCACTTT.

This clone came up many times. This chain uses TRBV5-1 with TRBJ2-3; D is tentatively TRBD1 or TRBD2 (5 bases each). Germline CDR1 is SGHRS and CDR2 is YFSETQ. V lost 3 bases to trimming and J lost 2 bases, with 22 bases between them. CDR3 length: 18 residues. Here the CDR3 DNA reads TGCGCCAGCAGCTCAAAAATACTTCGGGACGCCGTCACAGATACGCAGTATTTT. Residues: CASSSKILRDAVTDTQYF.

This clone came up a few times. The chain recombines TRBV4-2 with TRBJ2-3; D is unresolved. The CDR3 spans 18 residues. Germline CDR1 LGHNA, CDR2 YNFKEQ. Trimming removed 0 bases from V and 3 bases from J, with 19 bases in between. The chain's CDR3 is CASSQDIARKGRTDTQYF. The CDR3 DNA reads TGTGCCAGCAGCCAAGACATAGCTCGGAAGGGTCGGACAGATACGCAGTATTTT.

V gene TRBV6-1 combines with J gene TRBJ2-7; 10 bases align to TRBD2. V was pared by 6 bases and J by 3 bases, with 14 bases of the junction left unmatched. The CDR3 has 17 amino acids. Germline values: CDR1 MNHNS, CDR2 SASEGT. The CDR3 sequence: CASSEKTFSSGSYEQYF. The DNA of the CDR3 is TGTGCCAGCAGCGAAAAGACCTTCTCTAGCGGGAGCTACGAGCAGTACTTC.

The count of this clone is one. The CDR3 sequence: CASSISGGLQETQYF. CDR3 coding DNA: TGTGCCAGTAGTATCTCGGGGGGTTTACAAGAGACCCAGTACTTC. The chain uses TRBV19 and TRBJ2-5, with 7 bases that match TRBD2. CDR3 length equals 15 residues. Germline values: CDR1 LNHDA, CDR2 SQIVND (reference sequence). The trim removed 3 bases at V and 2 bases at J, leaving 6 bases unmatched.

This clone was found once. V usage is TRBV5-4 and J usage is TRBJ2-6, with D possibly TRBD2 on 5 matching bases. V shed 4 bases and J shed 2 bases, with 19 bases lying between them. This CDR3 region has 18 residues. CDR1 is SGHNT and CDR2 is YYREEE in the germline V gene (reference sequence). The CDR3 loop is CASSPELTRATGANVLTF. The DNA of the CDR3 is TGTGCCAGCAGCCCTGAATTGACGAGGGCGACTGGGGCCAACGTCCTGACTTTC.

This clone has a count of ten or more. The V gene is TRBV6-5, the J gene TRBJ2-3; 10 bases are a match to TRBD2. V lost 7 bases to trimming and J lost 2 bases; unmatched junction nucleotides: 6. The V gene's germline CDR1 is MNHEY and CDR2 SVGAGI. The length of the CDR3 is 15 residues. DNA of the CDR3: TGTGCCAGCAAATCACTAGCGGGGTTCACAGATACGCAGTATTTT. It encodes CASKSLAGFTDTQYF.

The rearrangement joins TRBV7-2 to TRBJ2-6, with 7 bases identical to TRBD1. Germline CDR1 is SGHTA and CDR2 is FQGNSA. The junction had 9 bases not matched to a gene; V was cut back by 4 bases and J by 0 bases. This CDR3 contains 18 residues. The CDR3 DNA reads as TGTGCCAGCAGCTACCGGGACAGAATATACTCTGGGGCCAACGTCCTGACTTTC. Protein sequence: CASSYRDRIYSGANVLTF.

Only one count was recorded for this clone. This rearrangement joins TRBV27 to TRBJ2-3, with TRBD1 matching 8 bases. V lost 4 bases and J lost 1; bases outside the gene matches: 1. The CDR3 covers 14 residues. CDR1 MNHEY and CDR2 SMNVEV come from the germline V gene (reference sequence). The CDR3: CASSWGQGTDTQYF. The CDR3 coding sequence is TGTGCCAGCAGTTGGGGACAGGGCACAGATACGCAGTATTTT.

The V call is TRBV28, the J call TRBJ2-4; 10 bases fit TRBD2. The CDR3 runs to 20 residues. V lost 3 bases to trimming and J lost 0 bases; unmatched junction nucleotides: 14. The germline V gene has CDR1 MDHEN and CDR2 SYDVKM. In nucleotides, the CDR3 is TGTGCCAGCAGTTTCGTATCTAGCGGGAGTATCTTCCTAGCCAAAAACATTCAGTACTTC. As protein: CASSFVSSGSIFLAKNIQYF. The variable domain in full, with the rest retrieved from reference TRBV28 and TRBJ2-4, is DVKVTQSSRYLVKRTGEKVFLECVQDMDHENMFWYRQDPGLGLRLIYFSYDVKMKEKGDIPEGYSVSREKKERFSLILESASTNQTSMYLCASSFVSSGSIFLAKNIQYFGAGTRLSVL.

The chain carries TRBV5-1 and TRBJ2-1, with TRBD2 identical over 12 bases. CDR3 length: 15 amino acids. V lost 2 bases to trimming and J lost 6 bases; unmatched junction nucleotides: 3. Germline V lookup: CDR1 SGHRS, CDR2 YFSETQ. CDR3 bases: TGCGCCAGCAGCTTAATGACTAGCGGGGGCAATGAGCAGTTCTTC. Translating gives CASSLMTSGGNEQFF.

The V gene is TRBV11-2, the J gene TRBJ1-1; a weak D match, TRBD1 (6 bases). Germline-derived CDR1 and CDR2 are SGHAT and FQNNGV. V was shortened by 1 base and J by 1 base, with 10 bases between the two germline ends. The CDR3 is 15 amino acids. Here the CDR3 reads CASSLGGGTNTEAFF. In DNA, the CDR3 is TGTGCCAGCAGCTTAGGAGGGGGAACGAACACTGAAGCTTTCTTT.

The V and J genes are TRBV6-6 and TRBJ2-7, with D unclear. Per germline, CDR1 MNHNY and CDR2 SVGAGI (reference sequence). There are 12 residues in the CDR3. Trimming left V 2 bases short and J 3 bases short, with 5 bases between. The CDR3 DNA reads as TGTGCCAGCAGTTACGACAACTACGAGCAGTACTTC. It is translated as CASSYDNYEQYF.

The rearrangement joins TRBV27 to TRBJ2-7; D is unclear. Germline CDR1 and CDR2: MNHEY and SMNVEV (reference sequence). CDR3 length: 14 amino acids. V lost 3 bases to trimming and J lost 2 bases, with 11 bases between them. The DNA of the CDR3 is TGTGCCAGCAGTTTTTATACTACCCCCTACGAGCAGTACTTC. It is translated as CASSFYTTPYEQYF.

V is TRBV11-2 and J is TRBJ2-2, with 13 bases matching TRBD2. V shed 5 bases, J shed 1 base, and the junction held 4 bases outside the gene matches. Germline values: CDR1 SGHAT, CDR2 FQNNGV. The CDR3 runs to 17 residues. This chain's CDR3 is CASSIRLAGGNTGELFF. The CDR3 DNA reads TGTGCCAGCAGCATAAGACTAGCGGGGGGGAACACCGGGGAGCTGTTTTTT.

This clone occurred a few times. J is TRBJ1-2 and V is TRBV19; 7 nucleotides line up with TRBD1. This CDR3 contains 14 residues. The V gene's germline CDR1 is LNHDA and CDR2 SQIVND (reference sequence). V dropped 3 bases and J dropped 7; count of bases not matched to a gene: 8. The CDR3 bases are TGTGCCAGTAGTATTTTAGACAGGGAGGCTGGCTACACCTTC. This sequence encodes CASSILDREAGYTF.

In this sample, this clone turned up once. The rearrangement joins TRBV5-4 to TRBJ2-7; D perhaps matches TRBD1 (5 bases). CDR3 size: 13 residues. The ends were cut back, 4 bases at V and 3 bases at J, with 11 bases in the middle. Per the germline V gene, CDR1 is SGHNT and CDR2 is YYREEE (reference sequence). CDR3 residues: CASSRDRNYEQYF. The CDR3 DNA reads as TGTGCCAGCAGCCGCGACAGAAACTACGAGCAGTACTTC.

The CDR3 loop is CASRFDEGSPLHF. The CDR3 nucleotides read TGCGCCAGCAGATTCGACGAAGGTTCACCCCTCCACTTT. The chain combines TRBV5-1 with TRBJ1-6; no reliable D call. V lost 5 bases and J 9 bases, leaving 12 bases between the germline ends. The CDR3 totals 13 residues. Germline V gene data show CDR1 as SGHRS and CDR2 as YFSETQ. The whole variable domain, remainder taken from reference TRBV5-1 and TRBJ1-6, is KAGVTQTPRYLIKTRGQQVTLSCSPISGHRSVSWYQQTPGQGLQFLFEYFSETQRNKGNFPGRFSGRQFSNSRSEMNVSTLELGDSALYLCASRFDEGSPLHFGNGTRLTVT.

This clone was seen at least ten times. This chain joins TRBV18 and TRBJ1-4, with no clear D. V shed 5 bases and J shed 6 bases, with 7 bases lying between them. The V gene's germline CDR1 is KGHSH and CDR2 LQKENI. CDR3 size: 12 residues. CDR3 DNA: TGTGCCAGCTCATCGGGTTATGAAAAACTGTTTTTT. Its translation: CASSSGYEKLFF.

This clone was seen a few times. The V gene is TRBV6-5, the J gene TRBJ2-2; D remains ambiguous. CDR1 and CDR2 (germline): MNHEY, SVGAGI. The CDR3 runs 14 residues. With 2 bases removed from V and 7 bases from J, the gap between germline ends came to 11 bases. CDR3 protein: CASSYRQLGGELFF. The DNA of the CDR3 is TGTGCCAGCAGTTACCGCCAACTCGGCGGGGAGCTGTTTTTT.

In this sample, this clone turned up once. The V and J genes are TRBV2 and TRBJ2-1; D unresolved. Trimming removed 1 base from V and 4 bases from J, with 8 bases in between. The CDR3 totals 14 residues. Germline assignment: CDR1 SNHLY and CDR2 FYNNEI. The CDR3 sequence is CASSEEVRYNEQFF. DNA of the CDR3: TGTGCCAGCAGTGAAGAGGTGCGATACAATGAGCAGTTCTTC.